The 27 T cell receptor beta chains given below trace back to one sample, sequenced in a study of long-term antiretroviral therapy in people with HIV. With survey level as its setting, the immunoSEQ assay was v3.0. Assay used: immunoSEQ multiplex PCR; TCRdb lists only in-frame clones, some missing. The sample has around 32,000 clones, roughly 98% seen once. The sample consisted of unsorted PBMCs, taken 7.6 years after starting antiretroviral therapy. These receptors came from a young man with HIV.

The gene calls are TRBV28 and TRBJ2-1, with TRBD2 identical over 10 bases. The CDR3 loop spans 17 amino acids. CDR1 and CDR2 (germline): MDHEN, SYDVKM. Trimming took 6 bases from V and 5 from J; bases not matched to a gene: 13. The CDR3 DNA is TGTGCCAGCAGGACCGCGAGCGGGAGGGTTGGGGACAATGAGCAGTTCTTC. Amino acid sequence: CASRTASGRVGDNEQFF.

This clone is a singleton in its sample. The chain combines TRBV19 with TRBJ1-5; 8 nucleotides line up with TRBD1. The CDR3 contains 15 residues. Per the germline V gene, CDR1 is LNHDA and CDR2 is SQIVND (reference sequence). J lost 2 bases, V lost 5 bases, and 5 bases had no gene match. The CDR3 loop reads CASSVTGGGNQPQHF. CDR3 nucleotides: TGTGCCAGTAGTGTCACAGGGGGGGGCAATCAGCCCCAGCATTTT.

This chain uses TRBV7-2 with TRBJ2-5; 10 nucleotides agree with TRBD2. The germline V gene has CDR1 SGHTA and CDR2 FQGNSA. The V segment lost 5 bases and the J segment 5 bases; nucleotides outside the gene matches: 14. The CDR3 runs 17 residues. The CDR3 region is CASSQTLSGGSDETQYF. The CDR3 coding sequence is TGTGCCAGCAGCCAAACCCTTAGCGGGGGGTCCGATGAGACCCAGTACTTC.

This chain uses TRBV7-6 with TRBJ2-6, with D perhaps assigned TRBD1 or TRBD2 (5 bases each). Germline CDR1 and CDR2: SGHVS and FNYEAQ. This CDR3 region has 17 residues. V was cut by 6 bases and J by 0 bases, with 15 bases left in between. CDR3 sequence: CASRMNRGLSGANVLTF. The DNA for the CDR3 is TGTGCCAGCAGAATGAACCGGGGCCTCTCTGGGGCCAACGTCCTGACTTTC.

The CDR3 sequence: CATVEGASYEQYF. DNA of the CDR3: TGTGCCACCGTAGAGGGGGCTAGCTACGAGCAGTACTTC. The V gene is TRBV6-4, the J gene TRBJ2-7; 7 positions agree with TRBD1. The ends lost 10 bases at V and 3 bases at J; junction bases unmatched: 9. CDR3 size: 13 residues. CDR1 and CDR2 from the germline V gene are MRHNA and SNTAGT.

This clone is classed as medium-sized. At the DNA level, this CDR3 is encoded by other sequences in the same sample as well. CDR3 sequence reads: CASSVGGVNTEAFF. The CDR3, as DNA: TGTGCCAGCAGCGTGGGGGGAGTGAACACTGAAGCTTTCTTT. The V gene is TRBV9, the J gene TRBJ1-1; possibly TRBD1 for D (5 bases). Trimming shortened V by 2 bases and J by 0 bases, and 8 bases separated the two germline ends. The germline V gene encodes CDR1 SGDLS and CDR2 YYNGEE. The CDR3 totals 14 residues.

V gene TRBV7-9 combines with J gene TRBJ2-7, with 8 bases aligning to TRBD1. After removal of 6 bases from V and 2 bases from J, the junction contained 6 bases not matched to a gene. The germline gives CDR1 SEHNR, CDR2 FQNEAQ (reference sequence). The length of the CDR3 is 14 residues. CDR3 protein: CASSRRDRTYEQYF. The CDR3 DNA sequence: TGTGCCAGCAGTCGCCGGGACAGGACCTACGAGCAGTACTTC.

The chain combines TRBV11-2 with TRBJ2-3; D remains unclear. This CDR3 comprises 14 residues. V gave up 2 bases and J gave up 5 bases, with 11 bases separating them. Germline lookup yields CDR1 SGHAT and CDR2 FQNNGV. The CDR3 nucleotides read TGTGCCAGCAGCTTAATGGCATTCGGAGATACGCAGTATTTT. Residues: CASSLMAFGDTQYF. Using reference TRBV11-2 and TRBJ2-3 for the parts outside the CDR3, the full variable domain is EAGVAQSPRYKIIEKRQSVAFWCNPISGHATLYWYQQILGQGPKLLIQFQNNGVVDDSQLPKDRFSAERLKGVDSTLKIQPAKLEDSAVYLCASSLMAFGDTQYFGPGTRLTVL.

The rearrangement joins TRBV27 to TRBJ2-7; 9 nucleotides agree with TRBD1. With 1 base clipped from V and 7 bases from J, the junction kept 26 bases outside the gene matches. The CDR3 covers 21 residues. Germline V gene sequence: CDR1 MNHEY, CDR2 SMNVEV (reference sequence). CDR3 in DNA: TGTGCCAGCAGTTTATACTCCGAAATTTTTCACAGGGGGCAGGGGGAATGGGAGCAGTACTTC. Translated: CASSLYSEIFHRGQGEWEQYF.

The chain uses TRBV7-8 and TRBJ2-5, with 12 bases matching TRBD2. From germline, CDR1 is SGHVS and CDR2 FQNEAQ. J lost 5 bases, V lost 5 bases, and 9 bases had no gene match. This CDR3 region has 16 residues. The CDR3 region has the DNA TGTGCCAGCAGCACCACTAGCGGGGGGCGGTGGGAGACCCAGTACTTC. Encoded protein: CASSTTSGGRWETQYF.

J is TRBJ2-3 and V is TRBV7-2, with D possibly being TRBD1 or TRBD2 (5 bases each). From germline, CDR1 is SGHTA and CDR2 FQGNSA. CDR3 length: 13 amino acids. V was pared by 3 bases and J by 8 bases, with 12 bases between. CDR3 nucleotide sequence: TGTGCCAGCAGCTTGGGACCCCGGGGTACGCAGTATTTT. Its protein product is CASSLGPRGTQYF.

V and J are TRBV19 and TRBJ1-5; D ambiguous. The CDR3 length is 14 residues. The V gene's germline CDR1 is LNHDA and CDR2 SQIVND (reference sequence). V lost 6 bases to trimming and J lost 1 base, with 10 bases between them. DNA of the CDR3: TGTGCCAGTAGCCCGACGGGGAGCAATCAGCCCCAGCATTTT. Its translation: CASSPTGSNQPQHF. Full variable domain (rest looked up from reference TRBV19 and TRBJ1-5): DGGITQSPKYLFRKEGQNVTLSCEQNLNHDAMYWYRQDPGQGLRLIYYSQIVNDFQKGDIAEGYSVSREKKESFPLTVTSAQKNPTAFYLCASSPTGSNQPQHFGDGTRLSIL.

With regard to this clone: Its ends do not fully match the called genes, so a read error is possible. The V and J genes are TRBV7-7 and TRBJ2-3; tentatively, D is TRBD1 (5 bases). Germline V lookup: CDR1 SSHAT, CDR2 FNYEAQ (reference sequence). This CDR3 comprises 16 residues. CDR3 nucleotides: TGTGCTAGCAGCTTAGGGCCAGGGTCCAGCACAGATACGCAGTATTTT. Translation gives CASSLGPGSSTDTQYF.

The gene calls are TRBV18 and TRBJ1-2, with a tentative D call TRBD1 (5 bases). The CDR3 contains 14 residues. Germline CDR1 is KGHSH and CDR2 is LQKENI. Trimming removed 9 bases at V and 2 bases at J, with 16 bases between. The CDR3 nucleotides read TGTGCCAGTTCGGAGAGGGGAAACAACTATGGCTACACCTTC. Translating gives CASSERGNNYGYTF.

The V call is TRBV4-3, the J call TRBJ2-7; D is perhaps TRBD1 (6 bases). The CDR3 loop spans 13 amino acids. Trimming took off 1 base at V and 4 bases at J, with 8 bases between the two ends. Germline values: CDR1 LGHNA, CDR2 YSLEER. CDR3 loop: CASSQAQGYEQYF. CDR3 sequence (DNA): TGCGCCAGCAGCCAAGCACAGGGTTACGAGCAGTACTTC.

The chain uses TRBV9 and TRBJ2-5; D perhaps matches TRBD2 (6 bases). CDR1 is SGDLS, CDR2 YYNGEE, per germline. V dropped 3 bases and J dropped 0 bases, with 9 bases sitting between them. The CDR3 runs 14 residues. The CDR3 DNA reads TGTGCCAGCAGCGCACGGGACTACCAAGAGACCCAGTACTTC. Amino acid sequence: CASSARDYQETQYF.

The chain combines TRBV4-2 with TRBJ2-7, with 7 bases identical to TRBD1. Trimming removed 10 bases from V and 6 bases from J; junction bases left unmatched: 12. There are 13 residues in the CDR3. Germline lookup yields CDR1 LGHNA and CDR2 YNFKEQ. The CDR3 loop reads CATMAGTDVEQYF. The CDR3 DNA reads as TGTGCCACGATGGCCGGGACAGACGTCGAGCAGTACTTC.

This clone was detected once. This sequence joins TRBV5-4 and TRBJ2-1; D not resolved. The ends were cut back, 1 base at V and 7 bases at J, with 9 bases in the middle. The CDR3 loop spans 13 amino acids. In germline, CDR1 is SGHNT, CDR2 YYREEE (reference sequence). This CDR3 reads CASSLTAKNEQFF. The DNA of the CDR3 is TGTGCCAGCAGCTTGACAGCCAAGAATGAGCAGTTCTTC.

V usage is TRBV11-2 and J usage is TRBJ2-7; 11 nucleotides align to TRBD2. Germline V CDR1 and CDR2: SGHAT, FQNNGV. This CDR3 contains 17 residues. Trimming at V came to 5 bases and at J to 3 bases, leaving 12 bases not matched to a gene. The CDR3 nucleotides are TGTGCCAGCAGCGTTGGAGGACTAGCGGGTTTGTACTACGAGCAGTACTTC. Protein: CASSVGGLAGLYYEQYF.

This chain links TRBV6-5 with TRBJ2-1; 7 bases line up with TRBD2. The germline CDR1 and CDR2 sequences are MNHEY and SVGAGI. Unmatched junction bases numbered 12, after V lost 4 bases and J lost 6 bases. The CDR3 loop spans 16 amino acids. CDR3 bases: TGTGCCAGCAGTTCGGAAACTAGCGTGATGGGCAATGAGCAGTTCTTC. Amino acid sequence: CASSSETSVMGNEQFF.

This chain joins TRBV4-1 and TRBJ2-2; a possible D gene is TRBD1 (5 bases). Germline V lookup: CDR1 MGHRA, CDR2 YSYEKL. Trimming stripped 0 bases from V and 6 bases from J, with 14 bases between. The CDR3 is 16 amino acids. The DNA for the CDR3 is TGCGCCAGCAGCCAAGAGAGGCAGGGTTTCCCCGGGGAGCTGTTTTTT. Its protein is CASSQERQGFPGELFF.

This clone has only one observation. This chain joins TRBV18 and TRBJ1-1; perhaps TRBD1 as D (6 bases). Germline loops: CDR1 KGHSH, CDR2 LQKENI. The CDR3 contains 17 residues. Trimming left V 3 bases short and J 0 bases short, with 17 bases between. CDR3 in amino acids: CASSPAVGALMNTEAFF. In nucleotides, the CDR3 is TGTGCCAGCTCACCCGCGGTGGGGGCTTTAATGAACACTGAAGCTTTCTTT.

The chain employs TRBV7-6 and TRBJ1-1, with D uncertain. The V end lost 0 bases, the J end lost 1 base, and 6 bases lay between the germline ends. The length of the CDR3 is 14 residues. CDR1 SGHVS and CDR2 FNYEAQ come from the germline V gene. The CDR3 protein is CASSLAGWNTEAFF. In nucleotides, the CDR3 is TGTGCCAGCAGCTTAGCAGGCTGGAACACTGAAGCTTTCTTT. Combining the CDR3 with reference TRBV7-6 and TRBJ1-1 gives the whole variable domain GAGVSQSPRYKVTKRGQDVALRCDPISGHVSLYWYRQALGQGPEFLTYFNYEAQQDKSGLPNDRFSAERPEGSISTLTIQRTEQRDSAMYRCASSLAGWNTEAFFGQGTRLTVV.

V usage is TRBV29-1 and J usage is TRBJ2-3; a possible D gene is TRBD1 (6 bases). Looked up from germline, CDR1 is SQVTM and CDR2 is ANQGSEA. V lost 7 bases and J 2 bases, leaving 16 bases between the germline ends. CDR3 length equals 14 residues. The CDR3 DNA is TGCAGCGAAACAGGGCCAGAGAACACAGATACGCAGTATTTT. Protein sequence: CSETGPENTDTQYF.

This clone came up once. This chain links TRBV6-5 with TRBJ2-7, with D unresolved. V was shortened by 2 bases and J by 6 bases, with 11 bases between the two germline ends. This CDR3 has 13 amino acids. In germline, CDR1 is MNHEY, CDR2 SVGAGI. The CDR3 spells CASSYAPRGEQYF. Here the CDR3 DNA reads TGTGCCAGCAGTTACGCTCCCCGAGGCGAGCAGTACTTC.

CDR3 sequence: CASSYSRQGHYGYTF. As DNA, the CDR3 is TGTGCCAGCAGTTACTCGAGACAGGGGCACTATGGCTACACCTTC. The chain couples TRBV6-5 to TRBJ1-2; 8 bases match TRBD1. The J segment lost 3 bases and the V segment lost 0 bases, leaving 3 bases of the junction unmatched. Germline CDR1 reads MNHEY; CDR2 reads SVGAGI. The CDR3 is 15 residues long.

This chain connects TRBV4-3 to TRBJ2-1; tentatively, D is TRBD2 (5 bases). CDR1 and CDR2 (germline): LGHNA, YSLEER. The V gene lost 0 bases and the J gene lost 1 base, with 13 bases spanning the gap. The CDR3 extends over 17 amino acids. The CDR3 DNA is TGCGCCAGCAGCCAAGATTTCCTAGCTGCTTCCTACAATGAGCAGTTCTTC. As protein: CASSQDFLAASYNEQFF.